This T cell receptor (beta chain) was identified during a study of regulatory dendritic cells for organ transplantation. On the study more broadly: Day 6 dendritic cell cultures were stimulated with LPS.

Findings and limits, study-wide: The authors noted considerable between-person heterogeneity in alloreactive memory CD8+ cells.

The CDR3 contains 10 residues. Germline values: CDR1 DFQATT, CDR2 SNEGSKA (reference sequence). Trimming shortened V by 3 bases and J by 9 bases, and 8 bases separated the two germline ends. Sorted T cells were CFSE-labeled and cultured 4 to 5 days with allogeneic regulatory or mature dendritic cells at 1:10. The repertoire was sequenced with immunoSEQ multiplex PCR; TCRdb's copy has only in-frame clones and lacks some. The table records around 19,000 clones, 75% to 90% of them present only once. In the case of this clone: The antigen is unknown.

Sequenced input: naive CD4+ T cells from blood cultured with regulatory dendritic cells. Subset specified: CD45RA+ naive T cells. The rearrangement uses TRBV20-1 and TRBJ1-1; D gene unclear. The TCR comes from a human donor in good health. The CDR3 coding sequence is TGCAGTGCTAGGGACGATAAAGCTTTCTTT. This gives the protein CSARDDKAFF.